This T cell receptor beta chain was sequenced for a study of blood T cells in healthy people across ages. The sample holds a few counts of this clonotype. Its matching antigen is unknown. Combining a sample-barcoded 5' primer with a J-beta primer mix, a second PCR ran for 7 to 11 cycles. TCRdb analysed the 5' RACE reads with MiXCR anew, one entry per CDR3 protein. The table includes some 760,000 distinct CDR3 sequences, approximately 25% detected once. The study isolated at least 7 million PBMCs from each sample. General study points: TCR beta diversity, measured per million T cells, fell in a roughly linear way with age.

This CDR3 comprises 14 residues. Germline loops: CDR1 LGHDT, CDR2 YNNKEL (reference sequence). Trimming pared 7 bases from V and 0 bases from J, leaving 9 bases between. These data are also associated with another study on T cells of mothers and their children.

What was sequenced was blood. This TCR derives from a boy aged 10-17 years in good health. V and J are TRBV3-1 and TRBJ2-2, with no clear D. CDR3 nucleotide sequence: TGTGCCAGCACGGCTCGGGCGAACACCGGGGAGCTGTTTTTT. This codes for CASTARANTGELFF. The full variable domain, completed using reference TRBV3-1 and TRBJ2-2, is DTAVSQTPKYLVTQMGNDKSIKCEQNLGHDTMYWYKQDSKKFLKIMFSYNNKELIINETVPNRFSPKSPDKAHLNLHINSLELGDSAVYFCASTARANTGELFFGEGSRLTVL.